The sequence of this T cell receptor beta chain was determined in a study of OX40 agonist ivuxolimab in advanced cancers. Method: immunoSEQ multiplex PCR; TCRdb's copy keeps in-frame clones and lacks some. The table lists about 80,000 clones, just under 95% of them singletons, with around 0.29% in the top ten. The germline V gene has CDR1 MNHEY and CDR2 SVGAGI. Trimming left V 4 bases short and J 3 bases short, with 12 bases between. The CDR3 spans 14 residues. This clone appeared a single time. The material sequenced was CD4+ or CD8+ T cells sorted from blood, taken in a trial of the OX40 agonist ivuxolimab. The chain employs TRBV6-5 and TRBJ1-1, with D uncertain. This TCR was sampled from an adult with an advanced solid tumor such as melanoma, head and neck, liver or kidney cancer. The CDR3, as DNA: TGTGCCAGCAGTTCTCGGACGAGACACACTGAAGCTTTCTTT. It is translated as CASSSRTRHTEAFF.